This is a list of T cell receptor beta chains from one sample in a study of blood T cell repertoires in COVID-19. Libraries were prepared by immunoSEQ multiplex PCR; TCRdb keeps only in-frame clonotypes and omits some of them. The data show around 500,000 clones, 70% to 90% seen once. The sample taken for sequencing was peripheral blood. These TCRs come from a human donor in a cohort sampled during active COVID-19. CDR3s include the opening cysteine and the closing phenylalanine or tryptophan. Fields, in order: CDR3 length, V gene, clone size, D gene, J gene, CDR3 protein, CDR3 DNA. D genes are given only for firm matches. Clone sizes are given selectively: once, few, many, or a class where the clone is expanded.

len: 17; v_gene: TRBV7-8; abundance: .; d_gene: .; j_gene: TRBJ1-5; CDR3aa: CASSLDYERPSNQPQHF; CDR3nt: TGTGCCAGCAGCTTAGATTACGAGAGGCCCTCCAATCAGCCCCAGCATTTT
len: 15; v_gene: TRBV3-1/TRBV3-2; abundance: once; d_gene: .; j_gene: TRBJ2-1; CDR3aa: CASSQGHGSRYEQFF; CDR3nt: TGTGCCAGCAGCCAAGGGCACGGGAGCAGGTATGAGCAGTTCTTC
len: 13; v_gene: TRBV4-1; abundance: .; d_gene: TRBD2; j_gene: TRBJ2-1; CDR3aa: CASSGRAYNEQFF; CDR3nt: TGCGCCAGCAGCGGGAGGGCCTACAATGAGCAGTTCTTC
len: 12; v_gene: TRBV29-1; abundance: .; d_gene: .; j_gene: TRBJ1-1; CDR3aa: CSASRGNTEAFF; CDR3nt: TGCAGCGCTTCCCGGGGGAACACTGAAGCTTTCTTT
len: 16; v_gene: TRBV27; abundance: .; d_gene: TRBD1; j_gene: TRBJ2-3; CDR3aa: CASRMTGRWITDTQYF; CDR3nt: TGTGCCAGCAGGATGACAGGGCGATGGATAACAGATACGCAGTATTTT
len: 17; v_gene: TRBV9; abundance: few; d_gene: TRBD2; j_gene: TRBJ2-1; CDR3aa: CASSEGLAYSSYNEQFF; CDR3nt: TGTGCCAGCAGCGAGGGACTAGCGTACAGCTCCTACAATGAGCAGTTCTTC
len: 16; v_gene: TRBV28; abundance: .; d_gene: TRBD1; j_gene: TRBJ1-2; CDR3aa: CASTTGTGEGVGGYTF; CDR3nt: TGTGCCAGCACAACCGGGACAGGTGAAGGAGTCGGCGGCTACACCTTC
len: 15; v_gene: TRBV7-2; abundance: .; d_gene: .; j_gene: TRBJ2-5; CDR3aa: CASSLVSQGRETQYF; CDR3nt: TGTGCCAGCAGCTTAGTTTCTCAGGGTCGCGAGACCCAGTACTTC
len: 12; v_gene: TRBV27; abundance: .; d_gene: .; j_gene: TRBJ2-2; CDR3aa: CASSFLTGELFF; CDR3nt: TGTGCCAGCAGTTTTTTAACCGGGGAGCTGTTTTTT
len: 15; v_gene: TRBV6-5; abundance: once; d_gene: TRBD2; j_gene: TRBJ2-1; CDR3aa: CASSLTSGPYNEQFF; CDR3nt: TGTGCCAGCAGCTTGACTAGCGGCCCCTACAATGAGCAGTTCTTC
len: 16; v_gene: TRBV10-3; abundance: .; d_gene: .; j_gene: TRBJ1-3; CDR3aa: CAISELQGLSGNTIYF; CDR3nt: TGTGCCATCAGTGAGCTGCAGGGACTCTCTGGAAACACCATATATTTT
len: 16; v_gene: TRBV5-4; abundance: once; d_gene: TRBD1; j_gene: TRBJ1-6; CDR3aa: CASSWGRGQQNSPLHF; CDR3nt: TGTGCCAGCAGCTGGGGTCGGGGACAGCAAAATTCACCCCTCCACTTT
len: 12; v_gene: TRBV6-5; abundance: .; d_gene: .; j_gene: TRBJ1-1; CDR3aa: CASSFSDTEAFF; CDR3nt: TGTGCCAGCAGTTTTTCCGACACTGAAGCTTTCTTT
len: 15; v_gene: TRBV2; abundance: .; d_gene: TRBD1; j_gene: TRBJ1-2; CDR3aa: CASQSTGGTVHGYTF; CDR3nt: TGTGCCAGCCAATCGACAGGGGGCACGGTTCATGGCTACACCTTC
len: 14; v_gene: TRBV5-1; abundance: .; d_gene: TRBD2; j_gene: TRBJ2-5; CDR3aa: CASSTPGGGETQYF; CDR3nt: TGCGCCAGCAGCACTCCGGGAGGCGGAGAGACCCAGTACTTC
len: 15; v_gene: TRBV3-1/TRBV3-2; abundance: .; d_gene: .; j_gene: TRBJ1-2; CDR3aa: CASSPPSAGGYGYTF; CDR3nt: TGTGCCAGCAGCCCTCCCTCGGCGGGGGGCTATGGCTACACCTTC
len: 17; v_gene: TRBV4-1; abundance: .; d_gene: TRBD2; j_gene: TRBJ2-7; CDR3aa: CASSQAQDRDYSYEQYF; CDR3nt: TGCGCCAGCAGCCAAGCTCAAGACCGGGACTACTCCTACGAGCAGTACTTC
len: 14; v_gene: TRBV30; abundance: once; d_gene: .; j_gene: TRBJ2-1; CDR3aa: CASRGEVFNNEQFF; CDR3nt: TGTGCCTCCAGGGGAGAAGTGTTTAACAATGAGCAGTTCTTC
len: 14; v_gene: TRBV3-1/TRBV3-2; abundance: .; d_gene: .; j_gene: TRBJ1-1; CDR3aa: CASSRKGSGAEAFF; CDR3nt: TGTGCCAGCAGCCGAAAGGGTTCAGGGGCTGAAGCTTTCTTT
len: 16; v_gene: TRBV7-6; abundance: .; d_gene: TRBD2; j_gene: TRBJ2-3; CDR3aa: CASSQTSGGSSGTQYF; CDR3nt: TGTGCCAGCAGCCAAACTAGCGGGGGTTCTAGTGGGACGCAGTATTTT
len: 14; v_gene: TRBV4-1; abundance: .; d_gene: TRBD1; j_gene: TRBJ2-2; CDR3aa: CASRDREHTGELFF; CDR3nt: TGCGCCAGCAGGGACAGGGAACACACCGGGGAGCTGTTTTTT
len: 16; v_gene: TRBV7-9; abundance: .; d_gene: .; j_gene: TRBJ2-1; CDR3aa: CASSLEGARGKNEQFF; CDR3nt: TGTGCCAGCAGCTTGGAGGGGGCGAGGGGTAAAAATGAGCAGTTCTTC
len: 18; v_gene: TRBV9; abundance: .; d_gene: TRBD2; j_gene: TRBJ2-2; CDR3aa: CASTPLLLAGTNVGELFF; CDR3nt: TGTGCCAGCACCCCCCTATTGTTAGCGGGAACGAACGTCGGGGAGCTGTTTTTT
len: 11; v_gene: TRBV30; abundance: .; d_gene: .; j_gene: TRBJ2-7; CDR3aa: CAWSVGVEQYF; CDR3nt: TGTGCCTGGAGTGTAGGGGTCGAGCAGTACTTC
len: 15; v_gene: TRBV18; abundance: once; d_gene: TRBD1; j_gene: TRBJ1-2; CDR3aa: CASSPNRGGEDGYTF; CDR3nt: TGTGCCAGCTCACCTAACAGGGGTGGTGAAGATGGCTACACCTTC
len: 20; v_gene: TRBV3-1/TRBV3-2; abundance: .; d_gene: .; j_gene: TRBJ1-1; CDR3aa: CASSQESKPHMGAENTEAFF; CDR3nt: TGTGCCAGCAGCCAAGAGTCAAAACCCCACATGGGGGCGGAGAACACTGAAGCTTTCTTT